The TCR beta chain described here comes from a study of blood T cell repertoires in COVID-19. Whole-study context: Samples taken during acute and convalescent COVID-19 were collected in the United States, Italy and Spain. T cells, B-cell-depleted T cells, or PBMCs supplied cDNA or gDNA.

The CDR3 runs 13 residues. Losses at the gene ends were 4 bases for V and 5 bases for J; bases not matched to a gene: 4. Germline-derived CDR1 and CDR2 are LNHDA and SQIVND (reference sequence). Original data processing: Amplifying reference gene primers gave estimates of nucleated cell counts. Using immunoSEQ multiplex PCR, the repertoire was profiled, and TCRdb retains in-frame clones only, with some absent. V and J calls and clone size follow that table, whereas D and trimming were derived from the DNA. The sample includes roughly 140,000 clones, 82% seen only once; the top ten take less than 5%. This chain uses TRBV19 with TRBJ1-1, with 7 bases fitting TRBD1. Sequencing was done on a sample of peripheral blood. This TCR derives from a woman of 80 years or more with acute or convalescent COVID-19. CDR3 amino acids: CASSTARGTEAFF. CDR3 DNA: TGTGCCAGTAGTACGGCCAGGGGGACTGAAGCTTTCTTT.